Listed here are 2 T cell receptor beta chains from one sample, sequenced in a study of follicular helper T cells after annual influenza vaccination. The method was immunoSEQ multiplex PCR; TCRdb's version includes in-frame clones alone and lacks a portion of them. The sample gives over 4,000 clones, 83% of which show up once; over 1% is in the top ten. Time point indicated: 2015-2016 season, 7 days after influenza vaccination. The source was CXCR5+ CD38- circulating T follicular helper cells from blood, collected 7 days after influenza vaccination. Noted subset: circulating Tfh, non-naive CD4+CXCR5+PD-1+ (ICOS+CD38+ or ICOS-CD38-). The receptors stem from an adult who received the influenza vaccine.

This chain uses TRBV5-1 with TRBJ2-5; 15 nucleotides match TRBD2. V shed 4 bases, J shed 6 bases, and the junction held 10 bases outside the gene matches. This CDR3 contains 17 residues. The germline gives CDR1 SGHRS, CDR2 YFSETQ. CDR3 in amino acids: CASSPGLAGGGVKTQYF. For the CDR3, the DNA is TGCGCCAGCAGCCCTGGACTAGCGGGAGGGGGTGTGAAGACCCAGTACTTC.

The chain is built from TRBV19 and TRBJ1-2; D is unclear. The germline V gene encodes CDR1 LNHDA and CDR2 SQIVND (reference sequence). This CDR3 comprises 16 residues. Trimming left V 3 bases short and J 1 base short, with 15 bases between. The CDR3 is CASSMGGLEGNYGYTF. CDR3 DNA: TGTGCCAGTAGTATGGGCGGATTGGAGGGTAACTATGGCTACACCTTC.